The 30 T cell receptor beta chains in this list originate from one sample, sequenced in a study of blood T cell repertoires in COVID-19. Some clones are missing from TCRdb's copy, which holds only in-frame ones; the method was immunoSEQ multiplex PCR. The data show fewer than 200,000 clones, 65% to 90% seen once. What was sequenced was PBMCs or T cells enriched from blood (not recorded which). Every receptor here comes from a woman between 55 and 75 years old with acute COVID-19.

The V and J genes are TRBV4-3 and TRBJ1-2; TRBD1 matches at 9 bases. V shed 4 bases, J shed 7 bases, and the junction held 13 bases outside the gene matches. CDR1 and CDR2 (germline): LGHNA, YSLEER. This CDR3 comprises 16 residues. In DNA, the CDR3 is TGCGCCAGCAGCCGGCTGGGAACAGGGGGCGCGGGTGGCTACACCTTC. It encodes CASSRLGTGGAGGYTF.

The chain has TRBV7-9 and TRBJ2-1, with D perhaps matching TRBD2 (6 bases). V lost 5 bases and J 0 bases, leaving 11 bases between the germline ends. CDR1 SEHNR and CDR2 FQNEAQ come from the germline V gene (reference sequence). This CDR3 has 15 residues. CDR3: CASSRMDYSYNEQFF. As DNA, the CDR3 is TGTGCCAGCAGCCGTATGGACTACTCCTACAATGAGCAGTTCTTC.

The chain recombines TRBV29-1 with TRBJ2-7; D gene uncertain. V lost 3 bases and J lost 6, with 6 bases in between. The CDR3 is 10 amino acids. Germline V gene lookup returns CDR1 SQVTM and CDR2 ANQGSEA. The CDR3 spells CSVDGGEQYF. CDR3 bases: TGCAGCGTTGACGGCGGCGAGCAGTACTTC.

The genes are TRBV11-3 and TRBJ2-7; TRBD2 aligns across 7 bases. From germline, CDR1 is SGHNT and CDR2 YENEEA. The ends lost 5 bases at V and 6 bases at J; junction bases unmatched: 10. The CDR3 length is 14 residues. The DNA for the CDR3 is TGTGCCAGCAGCCGAGAGCGGGGACTTCCCGAGCAGTACTTC. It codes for CASSRERGLPEQYF. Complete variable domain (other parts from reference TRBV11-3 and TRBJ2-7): EAGVVQSPRYKIIEKKQPVAFWCNPISGHNTLYWYLQNLGQGPELLIRYENEEAVDDSQLPKDRFSAERLKGVDSTLKIQPAELGDSAVYLCASSRERGLPEQYFGPGTRLTVT.

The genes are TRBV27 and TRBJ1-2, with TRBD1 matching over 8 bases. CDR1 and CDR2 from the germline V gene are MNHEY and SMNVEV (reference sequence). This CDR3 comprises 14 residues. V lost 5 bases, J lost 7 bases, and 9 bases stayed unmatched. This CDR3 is CASSPLLQGVGYTF. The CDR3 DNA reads TGTGCCAGCAGTCCCCTGTTACAGGGGGTTGGCTACACCTTC.

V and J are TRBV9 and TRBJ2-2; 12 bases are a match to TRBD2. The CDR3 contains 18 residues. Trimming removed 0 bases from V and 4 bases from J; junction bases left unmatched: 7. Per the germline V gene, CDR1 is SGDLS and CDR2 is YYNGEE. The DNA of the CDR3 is TGTGCCAGCAGCGTAGTTCCTTCTAGCGGGAGGGTCACCGGGGAGCTGTTTTTT. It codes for CASSVVPSSGRVTGELFF.

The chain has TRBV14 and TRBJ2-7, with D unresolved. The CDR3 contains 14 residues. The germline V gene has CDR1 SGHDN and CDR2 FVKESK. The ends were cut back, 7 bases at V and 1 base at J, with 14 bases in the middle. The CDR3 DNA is TGTGCCAGCACTCCCTCAACACAATCCTACGAGCAGTACTTC. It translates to CASTPSTQSYEQYF.

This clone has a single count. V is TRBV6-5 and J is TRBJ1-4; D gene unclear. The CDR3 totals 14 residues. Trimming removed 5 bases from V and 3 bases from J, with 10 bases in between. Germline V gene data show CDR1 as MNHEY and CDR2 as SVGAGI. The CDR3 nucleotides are TGTGCCAGCAGTCTCACAGTTTCTAATGAAAAACTGTTTTTT. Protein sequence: CASSLTVSNEKLFF.

CDR3 coding DNA: TGTGCCAGCAGCATTCAGGTGCCCTCTGGGGCCAACGTCCTGACTTTC. It specifies CASSIQVPSGANVLTF. The chain uses TRBV7-9 and TRBJ2-6, with unresolved D. Germline CDR1 is SEHNR and CDR2 is FQNEAQ (reference sequence). The CDR3 covers 16 residues. The V gene lost 5 bases and the J gene lost 0 bases, with 11 bases spanning the gap.

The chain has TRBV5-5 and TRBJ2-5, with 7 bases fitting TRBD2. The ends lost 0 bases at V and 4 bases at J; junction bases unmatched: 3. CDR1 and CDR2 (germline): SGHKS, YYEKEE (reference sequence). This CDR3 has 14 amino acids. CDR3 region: CASSLGGGRETQYF. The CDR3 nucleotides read TGTGCCAGCAGCTTGGGGGGAGGGAGAGAGACCCAGTACTTC.

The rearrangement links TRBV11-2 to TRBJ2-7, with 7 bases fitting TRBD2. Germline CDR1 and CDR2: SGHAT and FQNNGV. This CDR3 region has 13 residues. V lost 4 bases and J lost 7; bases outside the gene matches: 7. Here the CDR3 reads CASSSRLAGEQYF. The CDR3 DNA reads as TGTGCCAGCAGCTCCAGACTAGCTGGTGAGCAGTACTTC.

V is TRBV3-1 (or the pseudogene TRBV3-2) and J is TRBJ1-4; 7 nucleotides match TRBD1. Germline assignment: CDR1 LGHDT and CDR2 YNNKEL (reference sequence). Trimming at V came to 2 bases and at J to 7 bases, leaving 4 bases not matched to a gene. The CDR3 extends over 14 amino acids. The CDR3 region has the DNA TGTGCCAGCAGCCAAAGGGGGCCCATTGAAAAACTGTTTTTT. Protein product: CASSQRGPIEKLFF.

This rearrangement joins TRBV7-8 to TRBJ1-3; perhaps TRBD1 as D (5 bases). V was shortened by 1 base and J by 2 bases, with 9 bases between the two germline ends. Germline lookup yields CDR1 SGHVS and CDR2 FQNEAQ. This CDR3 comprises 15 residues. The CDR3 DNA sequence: TGTGCCAGCAGCTTAGGGACAACCACTGGAAACACCATATATTTT. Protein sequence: CASSLGTTTGNTIYF.

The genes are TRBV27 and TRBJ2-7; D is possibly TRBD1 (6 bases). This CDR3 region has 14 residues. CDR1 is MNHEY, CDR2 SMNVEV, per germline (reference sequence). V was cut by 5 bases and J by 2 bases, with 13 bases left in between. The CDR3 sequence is CASSPGTPAYEQYF. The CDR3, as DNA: TGTGCCAGCAGTCCCGGGACACCGGCCTACGAGCAGTACTTC.

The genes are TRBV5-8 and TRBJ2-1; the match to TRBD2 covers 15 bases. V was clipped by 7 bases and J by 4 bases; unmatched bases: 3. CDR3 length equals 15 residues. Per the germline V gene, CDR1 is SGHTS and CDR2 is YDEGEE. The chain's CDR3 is CASGTSGRSYNEQFF. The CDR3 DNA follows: TGTGCCAGCGGGACTAGCGGGAGGTCGTACAATGAGCAGTTCTTC.

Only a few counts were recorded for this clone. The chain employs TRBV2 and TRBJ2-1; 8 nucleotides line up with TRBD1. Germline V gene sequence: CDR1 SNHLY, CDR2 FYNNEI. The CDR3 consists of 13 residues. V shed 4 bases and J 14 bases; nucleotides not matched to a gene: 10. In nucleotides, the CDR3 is TGTGCCAGCAGTGTGGAAAGGACAGGGTGGGAGTTCTTC. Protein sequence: CASSVERTGWEFF.

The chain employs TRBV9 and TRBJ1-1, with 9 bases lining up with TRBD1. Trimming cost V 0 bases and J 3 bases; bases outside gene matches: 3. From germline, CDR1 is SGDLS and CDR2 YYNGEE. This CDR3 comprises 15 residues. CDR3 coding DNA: TGTGCCAGCAGCGTAGCGGGGGACAGGGACACTGAAGCTTTCTTT. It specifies CASSVAGDRDTEAFF.

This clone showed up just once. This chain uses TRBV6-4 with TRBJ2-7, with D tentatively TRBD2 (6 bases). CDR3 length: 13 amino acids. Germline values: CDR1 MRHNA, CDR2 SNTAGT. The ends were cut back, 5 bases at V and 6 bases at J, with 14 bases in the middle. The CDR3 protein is CASSRDWAGEQYF. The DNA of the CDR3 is TGTGCCAGCAGTAGGGACTGGGCTGGCGAGCAGTACTTC.

The CDR3 spells CASSLRPLLAYEQYV. Here the CDR3 DNA reads TGTGCCAGCAGCTTGAGGCCCCTGCTAGCCTACGAGCAGTACGTC. The chain employs TRBV11-3 and TRBJ2-7, with D uncertain. This CDR3 comprises 15 residues. Looked up from germline, CDR1 is SGHNT and CDR2 is YENEEA. The V gene lost 3 bases and the J gene lost 2 bases, with 14 bases spanning the gap.

The CDR3 protein is CASSTVTGFYV. The CDR3 nucleotides are TGTGCCAGCAGTACCGTGACAGGGTTCTACGTC. The chain employs TRBV28 and TRBJ2-7, with TRBD1 matching 7 bases. Trimming took 5 bases from V and 13 from J; bases not matched to a gene: 8. CDR1 is MDHEN and CDR2 is SYDVKM in the germline V gene. This CDR3 contains 11 residues.

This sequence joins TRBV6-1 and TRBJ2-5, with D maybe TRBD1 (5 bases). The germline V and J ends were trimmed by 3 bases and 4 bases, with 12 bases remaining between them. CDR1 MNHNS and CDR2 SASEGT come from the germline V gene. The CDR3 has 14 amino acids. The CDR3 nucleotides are TGTGCCAGCAGTGATGGTGGTCAGGGAGAGACCCAGTACTTC. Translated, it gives CASSDGGQGETQYF.

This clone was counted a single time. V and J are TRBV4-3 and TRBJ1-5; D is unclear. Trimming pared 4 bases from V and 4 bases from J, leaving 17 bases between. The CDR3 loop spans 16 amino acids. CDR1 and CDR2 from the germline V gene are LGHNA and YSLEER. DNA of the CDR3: TGCGCCAGCAGCCTACATTGGTCGTTCAAAAATCAGCCCCAGCATTTT. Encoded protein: CASSLHWSFKNQPQHF.

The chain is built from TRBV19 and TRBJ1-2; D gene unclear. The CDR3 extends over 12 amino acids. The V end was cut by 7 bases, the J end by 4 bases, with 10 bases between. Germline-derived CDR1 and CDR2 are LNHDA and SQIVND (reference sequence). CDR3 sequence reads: CASTKRSYGYTF. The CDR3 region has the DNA TGTGCCAGTACCAAGCGGAGCTATGGCTACACCTTC. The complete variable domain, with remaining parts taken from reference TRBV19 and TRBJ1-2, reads DGGITQSPKYLFRKEGQNVTLSCEQNLNHDAMYWYRQDPGQGLRLIYYSQIVNDFQKGDIAEGYSVSREKKESFPLTVTSAQKNPTAFYLCASTKRSYGYTFGSGTRLTVV.

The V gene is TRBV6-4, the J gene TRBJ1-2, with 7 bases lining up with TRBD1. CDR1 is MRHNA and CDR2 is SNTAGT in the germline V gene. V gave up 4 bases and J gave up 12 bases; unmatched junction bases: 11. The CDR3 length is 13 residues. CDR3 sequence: CASSGSGPGGNTF. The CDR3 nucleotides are TGTGCCAGCAGTGGATCAGGGCCAGGGGGTAACACCTTC.

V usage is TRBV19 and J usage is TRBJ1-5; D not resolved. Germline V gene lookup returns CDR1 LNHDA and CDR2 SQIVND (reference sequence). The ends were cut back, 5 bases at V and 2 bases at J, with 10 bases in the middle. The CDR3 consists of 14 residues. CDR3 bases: TGTGCCAGTAGTCTTTTCGGGGGCAATCAGCCCCAGCATTTT. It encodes CASSLFGGNQPQHF.

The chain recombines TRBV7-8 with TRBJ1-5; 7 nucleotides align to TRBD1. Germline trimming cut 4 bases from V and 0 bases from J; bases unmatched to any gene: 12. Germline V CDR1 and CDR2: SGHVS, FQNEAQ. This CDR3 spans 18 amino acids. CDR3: CASSSPGQPYYSNQPQHF. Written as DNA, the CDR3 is TGTGCCAGCAGCTCACCGGGACAGCCATATTATAGCAATCAGCCCCAGCATTTT.

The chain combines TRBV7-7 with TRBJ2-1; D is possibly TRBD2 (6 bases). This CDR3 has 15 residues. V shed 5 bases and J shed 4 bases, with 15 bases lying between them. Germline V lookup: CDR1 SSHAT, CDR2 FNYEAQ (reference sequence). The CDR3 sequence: CASSPGGARYNEQFF. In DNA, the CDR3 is TGTGCCAGCAGCCCGGGCGGGGCTCGGTACAATGAGCAGTTCTTC.

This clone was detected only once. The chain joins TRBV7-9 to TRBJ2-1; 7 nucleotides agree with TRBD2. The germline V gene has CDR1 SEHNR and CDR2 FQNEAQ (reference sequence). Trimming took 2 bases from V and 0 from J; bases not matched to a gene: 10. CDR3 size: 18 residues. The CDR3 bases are TGTGCCAGCAGCTTAAGTGGGCTAGCGGAAAGCTCCTACAATGAGCAGTTCTTC. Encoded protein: CASSLSGLAESSYNEQFF.

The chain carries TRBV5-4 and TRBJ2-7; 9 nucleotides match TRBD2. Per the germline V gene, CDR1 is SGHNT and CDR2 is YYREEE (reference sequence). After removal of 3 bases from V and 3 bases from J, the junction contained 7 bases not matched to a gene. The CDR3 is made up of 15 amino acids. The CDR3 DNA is TGTGCCAGCAGCTCCAAAGCGGGAGGTATCTACGAGCAGTACTTC. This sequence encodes CASSSKAGGIYEQYF.

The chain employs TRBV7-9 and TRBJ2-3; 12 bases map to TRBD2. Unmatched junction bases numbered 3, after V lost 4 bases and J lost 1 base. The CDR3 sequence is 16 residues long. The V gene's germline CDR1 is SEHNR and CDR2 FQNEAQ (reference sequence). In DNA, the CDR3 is TGTGCCAGCAGCTCCCGGACTAGCGGGGGCACAGATACGCAGTATTTT. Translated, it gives CASSSRTSGGTDTQYF.